Below, 19 T cell receptor beta chains from the same sample are listed, as sequenced in a study of blood T cells in healthy people across ages. Alongside a J-beta primer mix, a sample-barcoded 5' primer served in a second PCR lasting about 6 to 12 cycles. One entry per CDR3 protein results from TCRdb running MiXCR on the 5' RACE reads. The sample consists of approximately 1.5 million distinct CDR3 sequences, around 40% of them appearing once. Sequencing input: blood. These receptors came from a woman aged 18 to 35 in good health.

The chain employs TRBV29-1 and TRBJ2-1; D possibly corresponds to TRBD2 (6 bases). CDR1 is SQVTM and CDR2 is ANQGSEA in the germline V gene. Trimming left V 5 bases short and J 3 bases short, with 11 bases between. The CDR3 has 13 residues. CDR3 in DNA: TGCAGCGTTCACGGGGGAGGCTACAATGAGCAGTTCTTC. Residues: CSVHGGGYNEQFF.

This rearrangement joins TRBV7-9 to TRBJ1-1; D might be TRBD1 (6 bases). The germline CDR1 and CDR2 sequences are SEHNR and FQNEAQ (reference sequence). The CDR3 covers 12 residues. Trimming took 5 bases from V and 6 from J, leaving 10 bases between them. CDR3: CASSGDTPEAFF. The CDR3 coding sequence is TGTGCCAGCAGCGGGGACACCCCTGAAGCTTTCTTT.

Of note for this clonotype: This may stem from a read error, because a much larger clone lies one nucleotide away. This sequence joins TRBV27 and TRBJ2-1; D is ambiguous. Germline CDR1 and CDR2: MNHEY and SMNVEV (reference sequence). The CDR3 has 12 amino acids. The CDR3, as DNA: TGTGCCGGCAGTTTAGGTAGATCTGAGCAGTTCTTC. Its protein product is CAGSLGRSEQFF.

This rearrangement joins TRBV7-9 to TRBJ2-1; D not certain. This CDR3 comprises 14 residues. CDR1 is SEHNR, CDR2 FQNEAQ, per germline (reference sequence). V lost 7 bases, J lost 10 bases, and 20 bases lay in between. In nucleotides, the CDR3 is TGTGCCAGCACCAAGCAGTGGGTAGCACAGGAGCAGTTCTTC. Its protein is CASTKQWVAQEQFF.

The V call is TRBV12-3 or TRBV12-4, the J call TRBJ1-1; maybe TRBD1 (6 bases). V lost 4 bases and J lost 4, with 16 bases in between. The CDR3 extends over 15 amino acids. The CDR3 here is CASSSPGTTSTEAFF. For the CDR3, the DNA is TGTGCCAGCAGTTCCCCTGGGACAACTTCCACTGAAGCTTTCTTT.

The genes are TRBV5-1 and TRBJ2-1, with 9 positions matching TRBD1. Trimming at V came to 2 bases and at J to 4 bases, leaving 10 bases not matched to a gene. Germline CDR1 is SGHRS and CDR2 is YFSETQ. The CDR3 is 17 residues long. The CDR3 loop is CASSFTARTGVYNEQFF. CDR3 coding DNA: TGCGCCAGCAGCTTCACGGCCAGGACAGGGGTTTACAATGAGCAGTTCTTC.

This clonotype was counted between two and nine times. J is TRBJ2-7 and V is TRBV11-2; the D gene could be TRBD1 or TRBD2 (6 bases each). The CDR3 runs to 14 residues. Germline-derived CDR1 and CDR2 are SGHAT and FQNNGV. V was cut by 5 bases and J by 1 base, with 12 bases left in between. The CDR3, as DNA: TGTGCCAGCAGCCACAGGGAGGTATCCTACGAGCAGTACTTC. It codes for CASSHREVSYEQYF.

This clonotype was counted only a few times. This chain links TRBV28 with TRBJ2-1, with 10 nucleotides matching TRBD2. Germline V CDR1 and CDR2: MDHEN, SYDVKM. V was clipped by 5 bases and J by 7 bases; unmatched bases: 11. The CDR3 contains 16 residues. CDR3 protein: CASSPTLAGRRNEQFF. The CDR3 DNA sequence: TGTGCCAGCAGTCCCACACTAGCGGGACGTAGAAATGAGCAGTTCTTC.

A few counts support this clonotype. The chain carries TRBV27 and TRBJ2-7; the D gene is possibly TRBD1 (6 bases). Germline assignment: CDR1 MNHEY and CDR2 SMNVEV (reference sequence). The CDR3 is made up of 19 amino acids. With 0 bases removed from V and 1 base from J, the gap between germline ends came to 22 bases. This CDR3 reads CASSLSPTGNSVISYEQYF. The CDR3 DNA reads as TGTGCCAGCAGTTTATCCCCCACAGGGAACAGCGTGATATCCTACGAGCAGTACTTC.

This clonotype was seen a handful of times. This chain links TRBV7-2 with TRBJ2-1, with D perhaps matching TRBD2 (6 bases). The CDR3 contains 16 residues. CDR1 and CDR2 from the germline V gene are SGHTA and FQGNSA. Trimming stripped 5 bases from V and 7 bases from J, with 21 bases between. CDR3 sequence: CASSPARWAGRNEQFF. The CDR3 DNA is TGTGCCAGCAGCCCTGCTAGGTGGGCGGGAAGGAATGAGCAGTTCTTC. The whole variable domain, remainder taken from reference TRBV7-2 and TRBJ2-1, is GAGVSQSPSNKVTEKGKDVELRCDPISGHTALYWYRQSLGQGLEFLIYFQGNSAPDKSGLPSDRFSAERTGGSVSTLTIQRTQQEDSAVYLCASSPARWAGRNEQFFGPGTRLTVL.

The chain employs TRBV24-1 and TRBJ2-5, with D possibly being TRBD2 (5 bases). In germline, CDR1 is KGHDR, CDR2 SFDVKD. The CDR3 has 13 amino acids. Trimming shortened V by 4 bases and J by 5 bases, and 10 bases separated the two germline ends. The CDR3 protein is CATSEDRGETQYF. CDR3 in DNA: TGTGCCACCAGTGAAGATCGCGGGGAGACCCAGTACTTC.

This rearrangement joins TRBV6-5 to TRBJ1-5, with D perhaps matching TRBD1 (6 bases). The germline V and J ends were trimmed by 6 bases and 5 bases, with 17 bases remaining between them. The CDR3 consists of 15 residues. CDR1 and CDR2 (germline): MNHEY, SVGAGI. Here the CDR3 reads CASRRTGKIDQPQHF. CDR3 sequence (DNA): TGTGCCAGCAGACGAACAGGGAAAATAGATCAGCCCCAGCATTTT.

This clonotype was picked up a small number of times. The chain recombines TRBV20-1 with TRBJ2-1; D call uncertain. Trimming took 5 bases from V and 3 from J, leaving 14 bases between them. The CDR3 is made up of 14 amino acids. Germline values: CDR1 DFQATT, CDR2 SNEGSKA (reference sequence). This chain's CDR3 is CSAYHSTDYNEQFF. The CDR3 DNA reads as TGCAGTGCTTATCACTCGACCGACTACAATGAGCAGTTCTTC.

CDR3 nucleotides: TGCGCCAGCAGCTTGGAGCGGGACAGGATGAACACTGAAGCTTTCTTT. Translation gives CASSLERDRMNTEAFF. This chain joins TRBV5-1 and TRBJ1-1; TRBD1 aligns across 8 bases. V gave up 0 bases and J gave up 0 bases; unmatched junction bases: 4. The CDR3 length is 16 residues. CDR1 is SGHRS and CDR2 is YFSETQ in the germline V gene.

Many counts were recorded for this clonotype. The chain links TRBV6-2 or TRBV6-3 to TRBJ1-1, with D perhaps TRBD1 (6 bases). Germline-derived CDR1 and CDR2 are MNHEY and SVGEGT. This CDR3 has 12 amino acids. The V end was cut by 4 bases, the J end by 9 bases, with 12 bases between. The CDR3 DNA reads as TGTGCCAGCAGTTTCAGGGGCAATCAAGCTTTCTTT. It encodes CASSFRGNQAFF.

The table lists this clonotype with a few counts. The DNA of the CDR3 is TGTGCCAGCAGCCAAGGATGGTTCCAGACCCAGTACTTC. This encodes CASSQGWFQTQYF. The chain combines TRBV3-1 with TRBJ2-5; the D is unclear. The CDR3 totals 13 residues. Germline V gives CDR1 LGHDT, CDR2 YNNKEL (reference sequence). The ends were cut back, 1 base at V and 6 bases at J, with 9 bases in the middle.

V gene TRBV20-1 combines with J gene TRBJ2-5; D possibly corresponds to TRBD1 (6 bases). Germline V gene data show CDR1 as DFQATT and CDR2 as SNEGSKA (reference sequence). V gave up 4 bases and J gave up 5 bases, with 20 bases separating them. The CDR3 covers 15 residues. In nucleotides, the CDR3 is TGCAGTGCTAAGGGACAACTGGTTTTTGTTGAGACCCAGTACTTC. The encoded protein is CSAKGQLVFVETQYF.

Turning to this clonotype: An end of the junction does not agree with germline; a read error may underlie this. V is TRBV7-2 and J is TRBJ2-7; no firm D call. The CDR3 has 11 residues. From germline, CDR1 is SGHTA and CDR2 FQGNSA. The CDR3 DNA is TGTGCCGGCAGCAAGTCCTACGAGCAGTACTTC. Its protein product is CAGSKSYEQYF.

The genes are TRBV20-1 and TRBJ2-1; tentatively, D is TRBD1 (5 bases). CDR1 DFQATT and CDR2 SNEGSKA come from the germline V gene (reference sequence). Trimming pared 1 base from V and 4 bases from J, leaving 11 bases between. CDR3 size: 14 residues. The CDR3 nucleotides are TGCAGTGCTAGAGGGGGCGGAGATTACAATGAGCAGTTCTTC. Protein product: CSARGGGDYNEQFF.